The T cell receptor beta chain under discussion was sequenced for a study of CD8+CD57+ T cells in acquired aplastic anemia. Germline V gives CDR1 SEHNR, CDR2 FQNEAQ (reference sequence). V gave up 6 bases and J gave up 14 bases; unmatched junction bases: 21. The CDR3 has 15 amino acids. It was patients with CD8+CD57+ cell expansion by flow cytometry who were chosen for sequencing. The use of genomic DNA as template underpinned the TCR beta VDJ and CDR3 profiling. A single record per CDR3 protein comes from TCRdb applying MiXCR to the reads. The sample includes approximately 250,000 distinct CDR3 sequences, 82% of them seen just once.

The sample was sorted CD4+, CD8+, or CD8+CD57+ T cells (not recorded which) from PBMCs. The clonotype was recovered from a human donor with aplastic anemia. V usage is TRBV7-9 and J usage is TRBJ1-2; 7 bases agree with TRBD1. CDR3 amino acids: CASRDTRQGHYEQTF. The CDR3 DNA reads as TGTGCCAGCAGGGATACCCGACAGGGACATTACGAGCAGACCTTC.